Below, 11 T cell receptor beta chains from the same sample are listed, as sequenced in a study of CD8+ T cells in alopecia areata. TCR sequencing used cDNA made by reverse transcription of extracted RNA. Sequencing was performed with immunoSEQ multiplex PCR; in TCRdb, only in-frame clones are kept and a portion is missing. The sample has about 82,000 clones, roughly 51% seen once; the top ten hold 5.7%. Sequenced material: NKG2D-high CD8+ T cells sorted from blood. All receptors come from a human donor with alopecia areata.

The chain is built from TRBV27 and TRBJ1-1, with D tentatively TRBD1 (6 bases). The germline CDR1 and CDR2 sequences are MNHEY and SMNVEV (reference sequence). CDR3 length equals 13 residues. Between the trimmed V and J ends, which lost 4 bases and 6 bases, there was a span of 12 bases. This chain's CDR3 is CASSSDSWAEAFF. CDR3 nucleotides: TGTGCCAGCAGTTCGGACAGTTGGGCTGAAGCTTTCTTT.

This chain joins TRBV7-9 and TRBJ2-7; weak D call: TRBD1 (5 bases). The CDR3 consists of 15 residues. Trimming shortened V by 3 bases and J by 0 bases, and 12 bases separated the two germline ends. Per the germline V gene, CDR1 is SEHNR and CDR2 is FQNEAQ (reference sequence). The CDR3 DNA is TGTGCCAGCAGCTTGTCAAGCAGGGCCTCCTACGAGCAGTACTTC. The encoded protein is CASSLSSRASYEQYF.

The V and J genes are TRBV27 and TRBJ1-3, with no clear D. V lost 3 bases to trimming and J lost 2 bases, with 5 bases between them. The CDR3 spans 13 residues. Germline V gives CDR1 MNHEY, CDR2 SMNVEV (reference sequence). CDR3 coding DNA: TGTGCCAGCAGTTTCCAGGCTGGAAACACCATATATTTT. Protein product: CASSFQAGNTIYF.

A few counts support this clone. The chain recombines TRBV5-6 with TRBJ2-7; D is ambiguous. V was shortened by 4 bases and J by 1 base, with 12 bases between the two germline ends. Germline V gene lookup returns CDR1 SGHDT and CDR2 YYEEEE. CDR3 length: 14 amino acids. CDR3 DNA sequence: TGTGCCAGCAGCGTACACAGCCCTTCCTACGAGCAGTACTTC. Its translation: CASSVHSPSYEQYF.

This clone was seen only once. The genes are TRBV28 and TRBJ2-7; possible D gene TRBD1, 5 bases. CDR1 is MDHEN and CDR2 is SYDVKM in the germline V gene. The CDR3 contains 15 residues. V was trimmed by 4 bases and J by 0 bases, leaving 13 bases between them. The CDR3 is CASSWAQASSYEQYF. CDR3 in DNA: TGTGCCAGCAGTTGGGCACAGGCGAGCTCCTACGAGCAGTACTTC.

This clone was counted a few times. The rearrangement joins TRBV29-1 to TRBJ2-7; TRBD1 aligns across 8 bases. The CDR3 totals 14 residues. V shed 4 bases, J shed 6 bases, and the junction held 11 bases outside the gene matches. CDR1 SQVTM and CDR2 ANQGSEA come from the germline V gene. The CDR3 reads CSVGGETGVSEQYF. CDR3 DNA sequence: TGCAGCGTTGGGGGAGAGACAGGGGTAAGCGAGCAGTACTTC.

The table lists this clone with a few counts. V usage is TRBV28 and J usage is TRBJ2-1; D ambiguous. CDR1 MDHEN and CDR2 SYDVKM come from the germline V gene. There are 14 residues in the CDR3. Trimming left V 5 bases short and J 4 bases short, with 12 bases between. CDR3 protein: CASSVPSPYNEQFF. The CDR3 DNA follows: TGTGCCAGCAGTGTCCCTTCACCATACAATGAGCAGTTCTTC.

This clone was seen more than once but under ten times. V and J are TRBV11-2 and TRBJ2-2; D is unresolved. This CDR3 contains 11 residues. Germline assignment: CDR1 SGHAT and CDR2 FQNNGV. The germline V and J ends were trimmed by 3 bases and 7 bases, with 3 bases remaining between them. In DNA form, the CDR3 reads TGTGCCAGCAGCTTGGTCGGGGAGCTGTTTTTT. Translated: CASSLVGELFF. Looking up the rest from reference TRBV11-2 and TRBJ2-2 gives the full variable domain: EAGVAQSPRYKIIEKRQSVAFWCNPISGHATLYWYQQILGQGPKLLIQFQNNGVVDDSQLPKDRFSAERLKGVDSTLKIQPAKLEDSAVYLCASSLVGELFFGEGSRLTVL.

The V call is TRBV28, the J call TRBJ2-5, with TRBD2 as a possible D gene (6 bases). Trimming cost V 3 bases and J 7 bases, with 21 bases left between them. CDR3 length: 16 amino acids. The germline V gene has CDR1 MDHEN and CDR2 SYDVKM. The DNA of the CDR3 is TGTGCCAGCAGTTTCGACTCCCCGGACTATCGGGGGACCCAGTACTTC. This gives the protein CASSFDSPDYRGTQYF. Together with reference TRBV28 and TRBJ2-5, the CDR3 gives the full variable domain: DVKVTQSSRYLVKRTGEKVFLECVQDMDHENMFWYRQDPGLGLRLIYFSYDVKMKEKGDIPEGYSVSREKKERFSLILESASTNQTSMYLCASSFDSPDYRGTQYFGPGTRLLVL.

The table lists this clone with a few counts. V gene TRBV28 combines with J gene TRBJ2-3; D is ambiguous. The germline V gene encodes CDR1 MDHEN and CDR2 SYDVKM. Trimming removed 10 bases from V and 2 bases from J, with 10 bases in between. The length of the CDR3 is 12 residues. CDR3 DNA: TGTGCCACCTCAGCCTCCACAGATACGCAGTATTTT. Its protein product is CATSASTDTQYF.

V and J are TRBV6-5 and TRBJ1-5; 9 bases are a match to TRBD1. The CDR3 has 15 residues. V shed 11 bases and J 6 bases; nucleotides not matched to a gene: 14. Germline-derived CDR1 and CDR2 are MNHEY and SVGAGI. The CDR3 nucleotides read TGTGCCTCCTCGCCCGGGACAGGGATTTTTCAGCCCCAGCATTTT. The encoded protein is CASSPGTGIFQPQHF.